What follows are 11 T cell receptor beta chains derived from one specimen sequenced in a study of blood T cell repertoires in COVID-19. The protocol was immunoSEQ multiplex PCR, while the TCRdb copy is restricted to in-frame clones and leaves out a portion. Counted here are some 73,000 clones, 90% occurring once; the ten biggest clones make up 6.9%. The sequencing sample was made of peripheral blood. The origin of the receptors is a human donor in a cohort sampled during active COVID-19.

This clone came up once. The chain has TRBV25-1 and TRBJ2-1; D is possibly TRBD2 (6 bases). V lost 1 base to trimming and J lost 4 bases, with 17 bases between them. There are 17 residues in the CDR3. Germline CDR1 reads MGHDK; CDR2 reads SYGVNS. CDR3 nucleotide sequence: TGTGCCAGCAGTGAATTTGCAGGGATGGAGGGATACAATGAGCAGTTCTTC. Translating it yields CASSEFAGMEGYNEQFF.

The J gene is TRBJ2-1, the V gene TRBV7-9; TRBD2 aligns across 11 bases. Unmatched junction bases numbered 2, after V lost 7 bases and J lost 0 bases. The CDR3 totals 15 residues. Germline CDR1 reads SEHNR; CDR2 reads FQNEAQ (reference sequence). CDR3 residues: CASTSGGSSYNEQFF. Here the CDR3 DNA reads TGTGCCAGCACTAGCGGGGGGAGCTCCTACAATGAGCAGTTCTTC.

V and J are TRBV19 and TRBJ1-5; 12 nucleotides line up with TRBD1. J lost 1 base, V lost 5 bases, and 3 bases had no gene match. Germline V gene data show CDR1 as LNHDA and CDR2 as SQIVND (reference sequence). CDR3 size: 16 residues. CDR3 residues: CASSAGQGASNQPQHF. The CDR3 nucleotides read TGTGCCAGTAGTGCGGGACAGGGGGCGAGCAATCAGCCCCAGCATTTT.

V gene TRBV2 combines with J gene TRBJ1-5; 8 positions agree with TRBD1. The CDR3 covers 13 residues. Germline-derived CDR1 and CDR2 are SNHLY and FYNNEI. V shed 6 bases, J shed 7 bases, and the junction held 5 bases outside the gene matches. CDR3 sequence: CASRRDRRQPQHF. CDR3 in DNA: TGTGCCAGCAGGCGGGACAGGCGGCAGCCCCAGCATTTT.

This chain links TRBV11-3 with TRBJ2-3; perhaps TRBD2 as D (6 bases). CDR3 length: 19 residues. Trimming pared 0 bases from V and 3 bases from J, leaving 22 bases between. Germline V gene lookup returns CDR1 SGHNT and CDR2 YENEEA. CDR3 DNA sequence: TGTGCCAGCAGCTTAGATATCCTAGCGACACCCCCGGGGACAGATACGCAGTATTTT. This translates into CASSLDILATPPGTDTQYF.

The V and J genes are TRBV7-9 and TRBJ1-2; no clear D gene. The CDR3 sequence is 15 residues long. The germline V gene has CDR1 SEHNR and CDR2 FQNEAQ (reference sequence). Trimming removed 5 bases from V and 1 base from J, with 14 bases in between. The CDR3 spells CASSHNPQDNYGYTF. CDR3 DNA: TGTGCCAGCAGCCACAACCCCCAGGATAACTATGGCTACACCTTC.

The CDR3 spells CASSPPPRQGGGYTF. In DNA, the CDR3 is TGTGCCAGTAGTCCCCCCCCGCGGCAGGGCGGCGGCTACACCTTC. The V and J genes are TRBV19 and TRBJ1-2; a possible D gene is TRBD1 (5 bases). The CDR3 is made up of 15 amino acids. Germline V lookup: CDR1 LNHDA, CDR2 SQIVND (reference sequence). The V gene lost 5 bases and the J gene lost 8 bases, with 21 bases spanning the gap.

CDR3 in amino acids: CASSHLGTSGGARTDTQYF. In DNA form, the CDR3 reads TGTGCCAGCAGCCACCTCGGGACTAGCGGGGGGGCACGCACAGATACGCAGTATTTT. The chain uses TRBV3-1 (or the pseudogene TRBV3-2) and TRBJ2-3; 16 positions agree with TRBD2. Per germline, CDR1 LGHDT and CDR2 YNNKEL (reference sequence). The CDR3 runs to 19 residues. V lost 3 bases, J lost 1 base, and 7 bases stayed unmatched.

This CDR3 reads CASSRDTNEQFF. The CDR3 DNA follows: TGTGCCAGCAGCCGGGACACCAATGAGCAGTTCTTC. The rearrangement links TRBV5-6 to TRBJ2-1; TRBD1 is a possible D gene (6 bases). The V end was cut by 4 bases, the J end by 6 bases, with 8 bases between. This CDR3 region has 12 residues. In germline, CDR1 is SGHDT, CDR2 YYEEEE.

The chain combines TRBV5-1 with TRBJ1-5; D may be TRBD1 (5 bases). Germline values: CDR1 SGHRS, CDR2 YFSETQ. The CDR3 sequence is 13 residues long. Deletions cut 4 bases from V and 7 bases from J, with 12 bases between. As DNA, the CDR3 is TGCGCCAGCAGCAGGGGAGGCGGGCAGCCCCAGCATTTT. Translation: CASSRGGGQPQHF. The entire variable domain, with the rest obtained from reference TRBV5-1 and TRBJ1-5, is as follows: KAGVTQTPRYLIKTRGQQVTLSCSPISGHRSVSWYQQTPGQGLQFLFEYFSETQRNKGNFPGRFSGRQFSNSRSEMNVSTLELGDSALYLCASSRGGGQPQHFGDGTRLSIL.

The chain joins TRBV6-5 to TRBJ2-5; 7 bases match TRBD2. Trimming at V came to 7 bases and at J to 4 bases, leaving 12 bases not matched to a gene. The CDR3 consists of 15 residues. The germline CDR1 and CDR2 sequences are MNHEY and SVGAGI. CDR3 loop: CASTAGSGVLETQYF. The CDR3 DNA follows: TGTGCCAGCACCGCTGGCAGCGGGGTACTAGAGACCCAGTACTTC.